The 28 T cell receptor beta chains given below trace back to one sample, sequenced in a study of CD8 T cells in Susac syndrome. RNA totalling about 0.5 to 1 ug underwent reverse transcription with random hexamers. TCRdb reprocessed the immunoSEQ multiplex PCR reads with MiXCR, giving one entry per CDR3 protein. The repertoire holds 65,000 to 90,000 distinct CDR3 sequences, with around 96% as singletons. The sample taken for sequencing was CD8+ T cells from PBMCs. These receptor sequences come from a human donor with multiple sclerosis.

The chain has TRBV6-2 or TRBV6-3 and TRBJ2-2, with TRBD2 matching 7 bases. The V and J ends lost 1 base and 2 bases, in that order; junction bases with no gene match: 16. Germline V gene lookup returns CDR1 MNHEY and CDR2 SVGEGT. The CDR3 is made up of 20 amino acids. The chain's CDR3 is CASSYLLAGTTHVNTGELFF. The CDR3 DNA is TGTGCCAGCAGTTACTTGCTTGCCGGGACTACCCACGTTAACACCGGGGAGCTGTTTTTT.

The chain carries TRBV11-1 and TRBJ2-1, with D tentatively TRBD1 (5 bases). The CDR3 contains 14 residues. The V end lost 6 bases, the J end lost 10 bases, and 19 bases lay between the germline ends. The V gene's germline CDR1 is SGHAT and CDR2 FQDESV (reference sequence). As DNA, the CDR3 is TGTGCCAGCAGTTCGGCAGGGAACGTGAAAGAGCAGTTCTTC. Its translation is CASSSAGNVKEQFF. The complete variable domain, with remaining parts taken from reference TRBV11-1 and TRBJ2-1, reads EAEVAQSPRYKITEKSQAVAFWCDPISGHATLYWYRQILGQGPELLVQFQDESVVDDSQLPKDRFSAERLKGVDSTLKIQPAELGDSAMYLCASSSAGNVKEQFFGPGTRLTVL.

For this clonotype: A junction boundary mismatches the germline segment, possibly from a read error. V usage is TRBV7-9 and J usage is TRBJ2-7; unclear D gene. Germline CDR1 is SEHNR and CDR2 is FQNEAQ (reference sequence). The CDR3 is made up of 13 amino acids. The CDR3 spells CATSPQSSYEQYF. The CDR3 nucleotides are TGTGCCACCAGCCCACAAAGCTCCTACGAGCAGTACTTC.

The rearrangement links TRBV27 to TRBJ2-7; 7 bases are shared with TRBD1. CDR1 MNHEY and CDR2 SMNVEV come from the germline V gene (reference sequence). The CDR3 covers 15 residues. Germline trimming cut 7 bases from V and 3 bases from J; bases unmatched to any gene: 12. CDR3 protein: CASTKMTGFIYEQYF. CDR3 coding DNA: TGTGCCAGCACCAAAATGACAGGGTTCATCTACGAGCAGTACTTC.

The rearrangement links TRBV7-2 to TRBJ2-4; TRBD1 is a possible D gene (5 bases). The CDR3 totals 15 residues. Per germline, CDR1 SGHTA and CDR2 FQGNSA. V lost 5 bases to trimming and J lost 2 bases, with 13 bases between them. The CDR3 region has the DNA TGTGCCAGCAGCCCCCTAAGGGGATCCAAAAACATTCAGTACTTC. It codes for CASSPLRGSKNIQYF. Supplemented by reference TRBV7-2 and TRBJ2-4, the full variable domain reads GAGVSQSPSNKVTEKGKDVELRCDPISGHTALYWYRQSLGQGLEFLIYFQGNSAPDKSGLPSDRFSAERTGGSVSTLTIQRTQQEDSAVYLCASSPLRGSKNIQYFGAGTRLSVL.

The chain combines TRBV24-1 with TRBJ2-3; D not resolved. Trimming shortened V by 3 bases and J by 3 bases, and 3 bases separated the two germline ends. The CDR3 has 12 amino acids. Germline CDR1 KGHDR, CDR2 SFDVKD. For the CDR3, the DNA is TGTGCCACCAGTGATCCGACAGATACGCAGTATTTT. It specifies CATSDPTDTQYF.

The rearrangement links TRBV30 to TRBJ2-7; D could derive from TRBD1 or TRBD2 (5 bases each). The V gene lost 3 bases and the J gene lost 13 bases, with 22 bases spanning the gap. The CDR3 runs 13 residues. In germline, CDR1 is GTSNPN, CDR2 SVGIG (reference sequence). The CDR3, as DNA: TGTGCCTGGAGCGGGGTGACAGACCGTTTACTATACTTC. It specifies CAWSGVTDRLLYF.

The V call is TRBV27, the J call TRBJ1-6; no clear D. The V and J ends lost 3 bases and 8 bases respectively, with 8 bases between them. Germline CDR1 reads MNHEY; CDR2 reads SMNVEV (reference sequence). The CDR3 is 13 amino acids. The CDR3 spells CASSFMGDSPLHF. Here the CDR3 DNA reads TGTGCCAGCAGTTTTATGGGAGATTCACCCCTCCACTTT.

The chain has TRBV27 and TRBJ1-2; a possible D gene is TRBD1 (6 bases). CDR3 length: 17 amino acids. Germline loops: CDR1 MNHEY, CDR2 SMNVEV (reference sequence). V was cut by 4 bases and J by 0 bases, with 18 bases left in between. CDR3 amino acids: CASSSTGTSVTNYGYTF. In nucleotides, the CDR3 is TGTGCCAGCAGTTCGACCGGGACAAGCGTTACTAACTATGGCTACACCTTC.

The chain joins TRBV27 to TRBJ2-7; D gene ambiguous. Looked up from germline, CDR1 is MNHEY and CDR2 is SMNVEV (reference sequence). The V and J ends lost 7 bases and 0 bases respectively, with 13 bases between them. This CDR3 spans 14 amino acids. In nucleotides, the CDR3 is TGTGCCAGCAAACCGGGCCGGTTCTCCTACGAGCAGTACTTC. This gives the protein CASKPGRFSYEQYF.

The chain links TRBV6-5 to TRBJ2-7; D gene unclear. The V gene's germline CDR1 is MNHEY and CDR2 SVGAGI. There are 17 residues in the CDR3. The V end was cut by 0 bases, the J end by 1 base, with 16 bases between. The DNA for the CDR3 is TGTGCCAGCAGTTACTCAGTTGCGGCAGTCGGTTCCTACGAGCAGTACTTC. It is translated as CASSYSVAAVGSYEQYF.

This chain connects TRBV13 to TRBJ2-5, with 7 bases lining up with TRBD1. The CDR3 sequence is 16 residues long. V trimming: 6 bases; J trimming: 5 bases; junction bases outside the gene matches: 15. Germline CDR1 PRHDT, CDR2 FYEKMQ (reference sequence). The CDR3 bases are TGTGCCAGCAGTTTCGCCTCAGGGGGTGCCGCCGAGACCCAGTACTTC. Its translation is CASSFASGGAAETQYF.

V and J are TRBV19 and TRBJ1-1, with D perhaps matching TRBD1 (6 bases). V lost 4 bases to trimming and J lost 8 bases, with 11 bases between them. The CDR3 is made up of 12 amino acids. Germline lookup yields CDR1 LNHDA and CDR2 SQIVND (reference sequence). The CDR3 protein is CASSSLQGEAFF. CDR3 coding DNA: TGTGCCAGTAGTAGTCTTCAGGGGGAAGCTTTCTTT.

The chain combines TRBV29-1 with TRBJ1-2; no firm D call. V lost 4 bases and J lost 8, with 8 bases in between. Germline CDR1 SQVTM, CDR2 ANQGSEA. CDR3 size: 10 residues. The CDR3 sequence is CSVVGNGYTF. The CDR3 bases are TGCAGCGTTGTAGGGAACGGCTACACCTTC.

About this clonotype: A junction boundary mismatches the germline segment, possibly from a read error. The chain recombines TRBV19 with TRBJ1-4, with D maybe TRBD1 (5 bases). The germline gives CDR1 LNHDA, CDR2 SQIVND (reference sequence). The CDR3 is made up of 15 amino acids. Here the CDR3 reads CASKADTSTNGKLFF. In nucleotides, the CDR3 is TGTGCCTCCAAAGCGGACACTTCAACTAATGGAAAACTGTTTTTT.

The rearrangement links TRBV19 to TRBJ1-2; the D gene is possibly TRBD1 (5 bases). The CDR3 extends over 15 amino acids. V lost 3 bases to trimming and J lost 0 bases, with 11 bases between them. Per germline, CDR1 LNHDA and CDR2 SQIVND (reference sequence). CDR3 residues: CASSMTVRSNYGYTF. For the CDR3, the DNA is TGTGCCAGTAGTATGACAGTGCGGTCTAACTATGGCTACACCTTC. Drawing the rest from reference TRBV19 and TRBJ1-2, the complete variable domain is DGGITQSPKYLFRKEGQNVTLSCEQNLNHDAMYWYRQDPGQGLRLIYYSQIVNDFQKGDIAEGYSVSREKKESFPLTVTSAQKNPTAFYLCASSMTVRSNYGYTFGSGTRLTVV.

V gene TRBV27 combines with J gene TRBJ1-2; tentatively, D is TRBD1 (6 bases). CDR3 length equals 13 residues. Trimming stripped 4 bases from V and 3 bases from J, with 9 bases between. Per germline, CDR1 MNHEY and CDR2 SMNVEV (reference sequence). The CDR3 here is CASSSGAHYGYTF. The CDR3, as DNA: TGTGCCAGCAGTTCAGGGGCCCACTATGGCTACACCTTC.

The chain has TRBV29-1 and TRBJ2-7; D not resolved. Germline V gene lookup returns CDR1 SQVTM and CDR2 ANQGSEA. V shed 4 bases and J shed 0 bases, with 10 bases lying between them. The CDR3 has 13 residues. CDR3 bases: TGCAGCGTTGTCCAAAGCAGCTCCTACGAGCAGTACTTC. Amino acid sequence: CSVVQSSSYEQYF.

V is TRBV29-1 and J is TRBJ1-2; 7 bases map to TRBD1. The ends lost 6 bases at V and 2 bases at J; junction bases unmatched: 6. The CDR3 totals 13 residues. The V gene's germline CDR1 is SQVTM and CDR2 ANQGSEA. The CDR3 reads CSVLEGANYGYTF. Here the CDR3 DNA reads TGCAGCGTCCTGGAGGGGGCGAACTATGGCTACACCTTC. Together with reference TRBV29-1 and TRBJ1-2, the CDR3 gives the full variable domain: SAVISQKPSRDICQRGTSLTIQCQVDSQVTMMFWYRQQPGQSLTLIATANQGSEATYESGFVIDKFPISRPNLTFSTLTVSNMSPEDSSIYLCSVLEGANYGYTFGSGTRLTVV.

The rearrangement links TRBV5-4 to TRBJ2-7; TRBD2 matches 7 bases. The CDR3 consists of 17 residues. J gave up 1 base and V 2 bases, and 12 bases lay outside the gene matches. Germline V gene sequence: CDR1 SGHNT, CDR2 YYREEE (reference sequence). The CDR3 spells CASSLIASGWSSYEQYF. The CDR3 bases are TGTGCCAGCAGCTTAATAGCTAGCGGCTGGTCGTCCTACGAGCAGTACTTC.

The genes are TRBV27 and TRBJ1-1, with 11 positions matching TRBD1. The CDR3 contains 17 residues. Germline V gives CDR1 MNHEY, CDR2 SMNVEV (reference sequence). After removal of 4 bases from V and 4 bases from J, the junction contained 11 bases not matched to a gene. CDR3: CASSSPGQGVRGTEAFF. CDR3 bases: TGTGCCAGCAGTTCCCCGGGACAGGGGGTTCGTGGCACTGAAGCTTTCTTT.

V gene TRBV5-1 combines with J gene TRBJ1-3; D ambiguous. Germline CDR1 reads SGHRS; CDR2 reads YFSETQ. The CDR3 covers 12 residues. V lost 9 bases to trimming and J lost 5 bases, with 12 bases between them. The CDR3: CAIPRKRNTIYF. As DNA, the CDR3 is TGCGCCATTCCGAGAAAGAGAAACACCATATATTTT.

This clonotype was seen a few times. The J gene is TRBJ2-7, the V gene TRBV18; the match to TRBD1 covers 7 bases. The V and J ends lost 6 bases and 0 bases, in that order; junction bases with no gene match: 5. Germline loops: CDR1 KGHSH, CDR2 LQKENI. The CDR3 has 14 amino acids. CDR3: CASSLDRSSYEQYF. DNA of the CDR3: TGTGCCAGCTCCCTGGACAGGAGCTCCTACGAGCAGTACTTC. Together with reference TRBV18 and TRBJ2-7, the CDR3 gives the full variable domain: NAGVMQNPRHLVRRRGQEARLRCSPMKGHSHVYWYRQLPEEGLKFMVYLQKENIIDESGMPKERFSAEFPKEGPSILRIQQVVRGDSAAYFCASSLDRSSYEQYFGPGTRLTVT.

The rearrangement uses TRBV7-9 and TRBJ1-1; D unclear. CDR3 size: 11 residues. From germline, CDR1 is SEHNR and CDR2 FQNEAQ (reference sequence). V lost 5 bases, J lost 8 bases, and 9 bases lay in between. The CDR3 is CASSGGSEAFF. The CDR3 DNA reads TGTGCCAGCAGCGGTGGCAGCGAAGCTTTCTTT.

V usage is TRBV7-9 and J usage is TRBJ2-1, with D possibly matching TRBD2 (5 bases). The CDR3 covers 15 residues. Germline CDR1 reads SEHNR; CDR2 reads FQNEAQ (reference sequence). V was pared by 4 bases and J by 4 bases, with 14 bases between. The DNA for the CDR3 is TGTGCCAGCAGCTCGATTGAACTAGAGTACAATGAGCAGTTCTTC. Its translation is CASSSIELEYNEQFF.

The V and J genes are TRBV14 and TRBJ2-7; no clear D. The CDR3 loop spans 14 amino acids. V shed 4 bases and J shed 0 bases, with 10 bases lying between them. Germline loops: CDR1 SGHDN, CDR2 FVKESK. This chain's CDR3 is CASSLAGFSYEQYF. Here the CDR3 DNA reads TGTGCCAGCAGCCTAGCCGGCTTCTCCTACGAGCAGTACTTC.

V is TRBV7-2 and J is TRBJ2-7; possibly TRBD1 or TRBD2 for D (5 bases each). This CDR3 region has 14 residues. V gave up 5 bases and J gave up 2 bases, with 13 bases separating them. Germline lookup yields CDR1 SGHTA and CDR2 FQGNSA. The CDR3 nucleotides read TGTGCCAGCAGCCCTCGGGACGGAGCCTACGAGCAGTACTTC. Amino acids: CASSPRDGAYEQYF.

This chain uses TRBV12-3 or TRBV12-4 with TRBJ1-5; TRBD1 might be the D (5 bases). The CDR3 sequence is 14 residues long. The ends were cut back, 7 bases at V and 5 bases at J, with 15 bases in the middle. The CDR3 spells CASIPRDLYQPQHF. In DNA, the CDR3 is TGTGCCAGCATTCCCCGGGACCTTTATCAGCCCCAGCATTTT.